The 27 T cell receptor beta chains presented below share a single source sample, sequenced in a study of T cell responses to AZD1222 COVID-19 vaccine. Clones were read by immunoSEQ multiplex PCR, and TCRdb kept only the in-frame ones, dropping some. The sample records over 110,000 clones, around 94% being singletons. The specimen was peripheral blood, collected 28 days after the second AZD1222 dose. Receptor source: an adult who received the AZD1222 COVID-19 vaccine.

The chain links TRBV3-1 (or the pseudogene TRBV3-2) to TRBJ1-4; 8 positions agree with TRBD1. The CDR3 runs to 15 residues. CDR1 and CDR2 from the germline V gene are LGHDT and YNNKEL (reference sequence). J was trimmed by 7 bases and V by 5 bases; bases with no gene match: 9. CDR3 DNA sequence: TGTGCCAGCAGCTACCTGACAGGGGAGGCTGAAAAACTGTTTTTT. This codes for CASSYLTGEAEKLFF.

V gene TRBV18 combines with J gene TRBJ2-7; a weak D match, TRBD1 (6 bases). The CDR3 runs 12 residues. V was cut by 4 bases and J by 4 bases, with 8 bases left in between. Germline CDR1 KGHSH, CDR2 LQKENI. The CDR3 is CASSRTEYEQYF. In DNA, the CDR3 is TGTGCCAGCTCACGGACAGAGTACGAGCAGTACTTC.

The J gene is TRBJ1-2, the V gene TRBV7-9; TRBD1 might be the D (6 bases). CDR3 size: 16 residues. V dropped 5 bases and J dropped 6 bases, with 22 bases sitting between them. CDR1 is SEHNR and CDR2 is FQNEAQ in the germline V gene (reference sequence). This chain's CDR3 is CASSPGAGEGLHGYTF. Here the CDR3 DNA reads TGTGCCAGCAGCCCCGGGGCAGGGGAAGGGTTACATGGCTACACCTTC.

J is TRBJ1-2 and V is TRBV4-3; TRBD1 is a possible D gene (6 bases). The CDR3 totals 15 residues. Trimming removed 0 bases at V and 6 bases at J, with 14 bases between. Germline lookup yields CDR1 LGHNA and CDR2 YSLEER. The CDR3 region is CASSQELTGSDGYTF. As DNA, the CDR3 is TGCGCCAGCAGCCAAGAATTGACAGGCTCGGATGGCTACACCTTC.

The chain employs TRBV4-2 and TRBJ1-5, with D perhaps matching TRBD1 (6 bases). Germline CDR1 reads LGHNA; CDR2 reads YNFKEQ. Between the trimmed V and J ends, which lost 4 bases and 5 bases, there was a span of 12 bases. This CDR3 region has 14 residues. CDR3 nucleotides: TGTGCCAGCAGCCTGGAGGGGGGGGATCAGCCCCAGCATTTT. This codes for CASSLEGGDQPQHF.

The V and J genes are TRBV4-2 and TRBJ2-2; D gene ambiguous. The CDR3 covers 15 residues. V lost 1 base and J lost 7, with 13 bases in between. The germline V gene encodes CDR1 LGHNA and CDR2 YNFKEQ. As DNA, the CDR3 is TGTGCCAGCAGCCAAGCCGGCCAGTACGGCGGGGAGCTGTTTTTT. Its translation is CASSQAGQYGGELFF.

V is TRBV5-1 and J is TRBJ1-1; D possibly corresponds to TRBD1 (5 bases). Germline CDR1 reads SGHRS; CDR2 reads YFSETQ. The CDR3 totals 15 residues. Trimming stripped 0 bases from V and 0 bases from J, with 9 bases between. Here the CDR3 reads CASSLAGPLNTEAFF. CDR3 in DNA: TGCGCCAGCAGCTTGGCGGGGCCTCTGAACACTGAAGCTTTCTTT. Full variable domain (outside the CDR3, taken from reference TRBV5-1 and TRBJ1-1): KAGVTQTPRYLIKTRGQQVTLSCSPISGHRSVSWYQQTPGQGLQFLFEYFSETQRNKGNFPGRFSGRQFSNSRSEMNVSTLELGDSALYLCASSLAGPLNTEAFFGQGTRLTVV.

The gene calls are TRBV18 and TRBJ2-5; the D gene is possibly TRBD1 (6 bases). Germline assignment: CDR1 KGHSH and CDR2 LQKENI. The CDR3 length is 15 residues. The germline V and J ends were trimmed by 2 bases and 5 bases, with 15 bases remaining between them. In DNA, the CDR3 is TGTGCCAGCTCACCAAGGGAGCAGGGGCTGGAGACCCAGTACTTC. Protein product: CASSPREQGLETQYF.

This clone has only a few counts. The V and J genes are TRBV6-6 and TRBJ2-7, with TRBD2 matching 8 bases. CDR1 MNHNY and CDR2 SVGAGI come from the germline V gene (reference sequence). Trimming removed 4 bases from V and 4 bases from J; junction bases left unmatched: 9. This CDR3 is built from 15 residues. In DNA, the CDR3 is TGTGCCAGCAGTTTCCCCGGGGGGGGCAAATACGAGCAGTACTTC. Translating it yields CASSFPGGGKYEQYF.

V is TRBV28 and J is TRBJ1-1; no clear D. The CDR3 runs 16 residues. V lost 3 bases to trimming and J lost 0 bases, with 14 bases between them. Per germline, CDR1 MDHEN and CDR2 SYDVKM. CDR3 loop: CASSFQSKGVNTEAFF. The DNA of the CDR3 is TGTGCCAGCAGTTTTCAGAGTAAGGGAGTGAACACTGAAGCTTTCTTT.

The CDR3 region is CASSSRQEAGANVLTF. The CDR3 DNA reads as TGTGCCAGCAGCTCCAGGCAGGAAGCTGGGGCCAACGTCCTGACTTTC. The chain joins TRBV5-6 to TRBJ2-6, with D unresolved. V lost 3 bases to trimming and J lost 2 bases, with 12 bases between them. This CDR3 contains 16 residues. Per germline, CDR1 SGHDT and CDR2 YYEEEE.

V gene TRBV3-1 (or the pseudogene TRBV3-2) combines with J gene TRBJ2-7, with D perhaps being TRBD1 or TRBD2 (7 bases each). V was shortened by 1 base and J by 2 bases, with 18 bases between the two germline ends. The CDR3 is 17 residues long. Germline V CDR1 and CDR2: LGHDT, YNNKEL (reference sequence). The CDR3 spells CASSQVGGWDSPYEQYF. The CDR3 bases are TGTGCCAGCAGCCAAGTGGGAGGGTGGGACAGCCCCTACGAGCAGTACTTC.

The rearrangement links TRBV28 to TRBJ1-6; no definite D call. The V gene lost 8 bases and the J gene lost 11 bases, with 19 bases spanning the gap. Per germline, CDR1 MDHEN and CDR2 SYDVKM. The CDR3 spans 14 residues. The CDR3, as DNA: TGTGCCAGCGCATCCGTAGCGGGGAACCCACCCCTCCACTTT. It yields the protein CASASVAGNPPLHF.

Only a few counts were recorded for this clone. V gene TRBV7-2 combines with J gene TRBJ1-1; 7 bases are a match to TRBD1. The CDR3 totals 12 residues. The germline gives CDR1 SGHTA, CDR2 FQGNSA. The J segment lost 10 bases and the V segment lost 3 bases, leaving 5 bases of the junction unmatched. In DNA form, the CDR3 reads TGTGCCAGCAGCTTTAGACAGGGAACAGCTTTCTTT. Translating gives CASSFRQGTAFF.

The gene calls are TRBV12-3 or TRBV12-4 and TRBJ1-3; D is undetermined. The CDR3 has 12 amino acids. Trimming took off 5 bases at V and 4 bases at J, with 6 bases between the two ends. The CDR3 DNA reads TGTGCCAGCAGTCCCCGGGGAAACACCATATATTTT. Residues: CASSPRGNTIYF.

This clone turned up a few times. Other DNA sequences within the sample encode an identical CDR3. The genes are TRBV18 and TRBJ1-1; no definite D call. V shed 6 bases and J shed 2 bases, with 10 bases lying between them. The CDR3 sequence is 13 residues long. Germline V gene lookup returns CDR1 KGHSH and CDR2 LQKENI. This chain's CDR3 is CASSQDLNTEAFF. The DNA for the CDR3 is TGTGCCAGCTCTCAGGACCTAAACACTGAAGCTTTCTTT.

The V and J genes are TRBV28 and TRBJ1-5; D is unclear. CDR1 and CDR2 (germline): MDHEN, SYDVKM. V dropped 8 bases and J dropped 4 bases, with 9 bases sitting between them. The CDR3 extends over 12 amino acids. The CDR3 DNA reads TGTGCCAGCCGAGGCGTAAATCAGCCCCAGCATTTT. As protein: CASRGVNQPQHF.

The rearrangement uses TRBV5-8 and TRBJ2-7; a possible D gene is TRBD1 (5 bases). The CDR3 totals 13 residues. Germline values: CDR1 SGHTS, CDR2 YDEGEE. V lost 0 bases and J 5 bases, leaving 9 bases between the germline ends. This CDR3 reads CASSLAPGNEQYF. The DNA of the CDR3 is TGTGCCAGCAGCTTGGCCCCAGGGAACGAGCAGTACTTC. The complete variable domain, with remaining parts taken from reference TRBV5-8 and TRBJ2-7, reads EAGVTQSPTHLIKTRGQQATLRCSPISGHTSVYWYQQALGLGLQFLLWYDEGEERNRGNFPPRFSGRQFPNYSSELNVNALELEDSALYLCASSLAPGNEQYFGPGTRLTVT.

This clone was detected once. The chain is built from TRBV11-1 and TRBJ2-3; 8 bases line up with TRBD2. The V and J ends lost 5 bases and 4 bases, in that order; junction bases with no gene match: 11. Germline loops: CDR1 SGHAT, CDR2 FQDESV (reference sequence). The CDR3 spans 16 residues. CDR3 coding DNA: TGTGCCAGCAGCCGGAGTGGAGCGGGAGTATCAGATACGCAGTATTTT. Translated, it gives CASSRSGAGVSDTQYF.

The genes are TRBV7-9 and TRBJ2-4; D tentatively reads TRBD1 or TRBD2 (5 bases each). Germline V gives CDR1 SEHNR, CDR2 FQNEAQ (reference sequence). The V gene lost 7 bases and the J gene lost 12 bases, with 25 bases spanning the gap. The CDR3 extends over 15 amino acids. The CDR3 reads CASTSFKPSQGTQYF. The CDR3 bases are TGTGCCAGCACCTCCTTCAAACCGAGCCAAGGGACTCAGTACTTC.

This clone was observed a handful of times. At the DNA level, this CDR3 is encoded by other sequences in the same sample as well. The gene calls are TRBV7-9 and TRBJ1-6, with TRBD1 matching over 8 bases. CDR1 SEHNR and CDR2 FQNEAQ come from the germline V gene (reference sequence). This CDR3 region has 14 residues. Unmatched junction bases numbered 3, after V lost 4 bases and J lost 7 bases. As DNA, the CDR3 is TGTGCCAGCAGCTCCTGGACAGGGAATTCACCCCTCCACTTT. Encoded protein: CASSSWTGNSPLHF.

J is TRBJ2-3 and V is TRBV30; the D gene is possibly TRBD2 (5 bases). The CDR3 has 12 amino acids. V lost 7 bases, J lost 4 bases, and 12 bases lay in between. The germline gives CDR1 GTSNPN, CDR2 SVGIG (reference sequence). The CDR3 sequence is CASGGGADTQYF. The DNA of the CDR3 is TGTGCCTCCGGAGGTGGGGCAGATACGCAGTATTTT.

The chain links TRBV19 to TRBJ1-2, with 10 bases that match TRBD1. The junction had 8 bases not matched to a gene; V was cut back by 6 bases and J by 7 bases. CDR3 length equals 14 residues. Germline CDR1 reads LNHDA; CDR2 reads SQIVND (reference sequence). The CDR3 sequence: CASSLDRGKVGYTF. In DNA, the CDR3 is TGTGCCAGTAGCCTGGACAGGGGGAAGGTTGGCTACACCTTC.

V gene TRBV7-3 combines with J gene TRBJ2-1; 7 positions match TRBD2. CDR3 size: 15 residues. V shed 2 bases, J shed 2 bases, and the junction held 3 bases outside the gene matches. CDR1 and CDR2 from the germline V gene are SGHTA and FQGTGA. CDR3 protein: CASSLRGEPYNEQFF. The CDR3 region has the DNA TGTGCCAGCAGCTTACGGGGGGAGCCCTACAATGAGCAGTTCTTC.

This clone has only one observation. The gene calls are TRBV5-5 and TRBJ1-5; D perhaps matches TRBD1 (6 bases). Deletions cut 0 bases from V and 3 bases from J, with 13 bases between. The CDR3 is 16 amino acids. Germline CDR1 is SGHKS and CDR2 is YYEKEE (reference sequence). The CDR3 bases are TGTGCCAGCAGCTTGGCCTGGGGGCTCTCCAATCAGCCCCAGCATTTT. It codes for CASSLAWGLSNQPQHF.

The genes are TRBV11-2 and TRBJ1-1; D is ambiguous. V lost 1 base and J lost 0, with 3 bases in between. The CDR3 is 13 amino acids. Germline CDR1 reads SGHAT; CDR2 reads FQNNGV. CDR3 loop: CASSLVVNTEAFF. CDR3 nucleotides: TGTGCCAGCAGCTTAGTGGTGAACACTGAAGCTTTCTTT. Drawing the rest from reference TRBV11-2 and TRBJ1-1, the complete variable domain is EAGVAQSPRYKIIEKRQSVAFWCNPISGHATLYWYQQILGQGPKLLIQFQNNGVVDDSQLPKDRFSAERLKGVDSTLKIQPAKLEDSAVYLCASSLVVNTEAFFGQGTRLTVV.

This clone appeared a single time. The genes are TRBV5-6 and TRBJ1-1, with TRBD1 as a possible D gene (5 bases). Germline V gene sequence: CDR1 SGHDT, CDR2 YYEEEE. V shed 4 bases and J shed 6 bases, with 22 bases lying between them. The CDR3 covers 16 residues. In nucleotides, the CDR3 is TGTGCCAGCAGCAGTCGTGAACAGGTCACCTGGGCTGAAGCTTTCTTT. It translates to CASSSREQVTWAEAFF.